The clone carrying this T cell receptor (beta chain) was recorded at least ten times. Its antigen is unidentified. The read terminates 3 residues ahead of where the CDR3 ends, so the germline J gene completes it. The source of the sample is a study of T cell clonality in common variable immunodeficiency. This CDR3 is built from 14 residues. V gave up 0 bases and J gave up 7 bases, with 10 bases separating them. CDR1 is SGDLS, CDR2 YYNGEE, per germline. CVID and control samples used equivalent genomic DNA input. Clones were sequenced by immunoSEQ multiplex PCR, and TCRdb holds only the in-frame ones, with some missing. Observed in the sample are about 31,000 clones, none of them singletons. General study results and limits: Shared TCRbeta clones were fewer between CVID subjects than controls.

The genes are TRBV9 and TRBJ1-4; the D gene is possibly TRBD1 (5 bases). Sequenced material: peripheral blood mononuclear cells. This receptor was identified in a person aged 18-70 years in good health. The CDR3 spells CASSVGGVGEKLFF. The CDR3 DNA, read in part, is TGTGCCAGCAGCGTAGGAGGGGTGGGTGAAAAA.